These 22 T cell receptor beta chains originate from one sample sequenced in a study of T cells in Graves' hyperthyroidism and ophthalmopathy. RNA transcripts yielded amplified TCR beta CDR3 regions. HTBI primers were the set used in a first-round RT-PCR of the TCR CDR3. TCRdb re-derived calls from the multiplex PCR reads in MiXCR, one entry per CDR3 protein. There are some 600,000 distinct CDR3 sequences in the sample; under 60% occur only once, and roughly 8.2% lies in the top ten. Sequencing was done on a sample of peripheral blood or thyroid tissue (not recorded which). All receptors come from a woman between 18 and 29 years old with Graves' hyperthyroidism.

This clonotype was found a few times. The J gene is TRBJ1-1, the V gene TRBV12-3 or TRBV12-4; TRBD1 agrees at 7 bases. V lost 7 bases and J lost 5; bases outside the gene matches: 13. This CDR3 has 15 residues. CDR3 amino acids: CASTLQGSLRTEAFF. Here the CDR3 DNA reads TGTGCCAGCACCTTACAGGGGTCCCTACGGACTGAAGCTTTCTTT.

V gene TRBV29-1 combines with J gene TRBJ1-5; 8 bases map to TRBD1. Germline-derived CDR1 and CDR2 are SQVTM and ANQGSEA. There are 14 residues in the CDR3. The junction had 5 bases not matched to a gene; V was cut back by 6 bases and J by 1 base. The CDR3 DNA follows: TGCAGCGTCACCACAGGGGGGAGCAATCAGCCCCAGCATTTT. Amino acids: CSVTTGGSNQPQHF.

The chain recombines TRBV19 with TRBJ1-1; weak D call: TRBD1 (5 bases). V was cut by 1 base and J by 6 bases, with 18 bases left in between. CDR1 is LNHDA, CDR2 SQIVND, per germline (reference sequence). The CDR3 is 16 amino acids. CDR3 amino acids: CASSIGRDLTRPEAFF. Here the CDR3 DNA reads TGTGCCAGTAGTATAGGTCGGGACCTAACTCGTCCTGAAGCTTTCTTT. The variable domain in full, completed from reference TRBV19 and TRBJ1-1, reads DGGITQSPKYLFRKEGQNVTLSCEQNLNHDAMYWYRQDPGQGLRLIYYSQIVNDFQKGDIAEGYSVSREKKESFPLTVTSAQKNPTAFYLCASSIGRDLTRPEAFFGQGTRLTVV.

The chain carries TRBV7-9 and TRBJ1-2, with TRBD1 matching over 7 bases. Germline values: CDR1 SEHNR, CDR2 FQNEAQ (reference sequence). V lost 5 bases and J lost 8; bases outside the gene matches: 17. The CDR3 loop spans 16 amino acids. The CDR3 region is CASSKTQGGLTEGYTF. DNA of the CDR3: TGTGCCAGCAGCAAAACCCAGGGGGGCCTTACGGAGGGCTACACCTTC.

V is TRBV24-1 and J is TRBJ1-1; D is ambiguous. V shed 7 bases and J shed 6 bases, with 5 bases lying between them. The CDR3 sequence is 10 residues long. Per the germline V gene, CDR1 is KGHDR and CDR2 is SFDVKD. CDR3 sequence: CATREAEAFF. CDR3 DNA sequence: TGTGCCACCAGGGAGGCTGAAGCTTTCTTT.

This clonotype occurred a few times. The chain's CDR3 is CASSRPGICPEKLFF. CDR3 nucleotide sequence: TGTGCCAGCAGCCGTCCAGGGATTTGTCCAGAAAAACTGTTTTTT. This chain uses TRBV7-9 with TRBJ1-4; tentative D call: TRBD1 (5 bases). V gave up 5 bases and J gave up 8 bases, with 18 bases separating them. The CDR3 has 15 residues. In germline, CDR1 is SEHNR, CDR2 FQNEAQ (reference sequence).

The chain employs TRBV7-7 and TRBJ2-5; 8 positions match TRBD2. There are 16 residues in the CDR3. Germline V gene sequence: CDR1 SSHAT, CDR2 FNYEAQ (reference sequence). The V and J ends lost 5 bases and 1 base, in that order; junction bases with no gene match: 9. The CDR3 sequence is CASSTPGLGLQETQYF. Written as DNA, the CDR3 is TGTGCCAGCAGCACGCCGGGACTAGGCCTCCAAGAGACCCAGTACTTC.

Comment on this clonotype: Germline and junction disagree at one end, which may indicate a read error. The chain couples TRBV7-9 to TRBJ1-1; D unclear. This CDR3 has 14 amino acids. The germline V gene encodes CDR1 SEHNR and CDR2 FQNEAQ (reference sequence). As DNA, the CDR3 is TGTGTCAGCAGCTTATCACGGCAGTACCTGGGAGCTTTCTTT. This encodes CVSSLSRQYLGAFF.

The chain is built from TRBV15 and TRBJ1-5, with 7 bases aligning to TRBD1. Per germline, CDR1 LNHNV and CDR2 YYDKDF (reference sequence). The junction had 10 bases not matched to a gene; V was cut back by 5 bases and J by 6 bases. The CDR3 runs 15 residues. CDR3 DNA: TGTGCCACCAGCGTGTCTGGACAGGCGCTTCAGCCCCAGCATTTT. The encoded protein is CATSVSGQALQPQHF. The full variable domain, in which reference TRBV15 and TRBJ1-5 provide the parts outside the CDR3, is DAMVIQNPRYQVTQFGKPVTLSCSQTLNHNVMYWYQQKSSQAPKLLFHYYDKDFNNEADTPDNFQSRRPNTSFCFLDIRSPGLGDTAMYLCATSVSGQALQPQHFGDGTRLSIL.

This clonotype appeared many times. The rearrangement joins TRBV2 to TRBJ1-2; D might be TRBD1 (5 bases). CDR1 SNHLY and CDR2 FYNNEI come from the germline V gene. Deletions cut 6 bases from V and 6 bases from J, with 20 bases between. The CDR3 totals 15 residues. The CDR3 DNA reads TGTGCCAGCAGGCAGACGGGGCTAGGGGTCGATGGCTACACCTTC. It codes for CASRQTGLGVDGYTF. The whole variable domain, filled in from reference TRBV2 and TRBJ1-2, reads EPEVTQTPSHQVTQMGQEVILRCVPISNHLYFYWYRQILGQKVEFLVSFYNNEISEKSEIFDDQFSVERPDGSNFTLKIRSTKLEDSAMYFCASRQTGLGVDGYTFGSGTRLTVV.

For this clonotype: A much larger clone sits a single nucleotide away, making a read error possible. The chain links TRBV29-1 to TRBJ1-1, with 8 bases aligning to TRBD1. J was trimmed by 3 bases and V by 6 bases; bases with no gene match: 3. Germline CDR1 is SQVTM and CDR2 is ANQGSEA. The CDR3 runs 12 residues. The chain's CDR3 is CSVTGADTEAFF. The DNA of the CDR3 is TGCAGCGTGACAGGGGCTGACACTGAAGCTTTCTTT.

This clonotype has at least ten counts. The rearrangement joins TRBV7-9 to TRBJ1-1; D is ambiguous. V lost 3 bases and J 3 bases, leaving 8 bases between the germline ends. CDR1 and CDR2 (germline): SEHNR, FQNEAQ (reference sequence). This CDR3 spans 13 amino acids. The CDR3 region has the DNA TGTGCCAGCAGCTTTGGAAGTGACACTGAAGCTTTCTTT. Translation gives CASSFGSDTEAFF.

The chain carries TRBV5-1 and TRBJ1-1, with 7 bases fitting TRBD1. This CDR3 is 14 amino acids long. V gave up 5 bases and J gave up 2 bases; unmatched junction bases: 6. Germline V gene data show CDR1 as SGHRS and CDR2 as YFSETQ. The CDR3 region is CASRPGTENTEAFF. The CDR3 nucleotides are TGCGCCAGCAGGCCCGGGACAGAAAACACTGAAGCTTTCTTT.

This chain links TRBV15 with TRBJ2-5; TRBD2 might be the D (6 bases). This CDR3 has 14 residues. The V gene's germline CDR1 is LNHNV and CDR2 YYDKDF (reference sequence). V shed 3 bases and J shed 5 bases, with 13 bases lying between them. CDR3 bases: TGTGCCACCAGCAGGAGCGGGCTAGCGGAGACCCAGTACTTC. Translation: CATSRSGLAETQYF.

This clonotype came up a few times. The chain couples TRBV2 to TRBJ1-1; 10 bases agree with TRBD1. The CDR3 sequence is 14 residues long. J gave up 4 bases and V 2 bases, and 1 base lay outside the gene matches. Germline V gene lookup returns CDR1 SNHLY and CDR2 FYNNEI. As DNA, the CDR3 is TGTGCCAGCAGTGAATGGACAGGGGGCACTGAAGCTTTCTTT. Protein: CASSEWTGGTEAFF.

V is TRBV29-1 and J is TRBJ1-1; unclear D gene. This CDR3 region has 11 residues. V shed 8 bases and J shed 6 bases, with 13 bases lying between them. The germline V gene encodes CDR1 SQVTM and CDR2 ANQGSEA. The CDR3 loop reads CSPDLGSEAFF. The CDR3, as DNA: TGCAGCCCTGACTTGGGCTCTGAAGCTTTCTTT. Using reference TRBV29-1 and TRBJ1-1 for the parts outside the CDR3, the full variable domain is SAVISQKPSRDICQRGTSLTIQCQVDSQVTMMFWYRQQPGQSLTLIATANQGSEATYESGFVIDKFPISRPNLTFSTLTVSNMSPEDSSIYLCSPDLGSEAFFGQGTRLTVV.

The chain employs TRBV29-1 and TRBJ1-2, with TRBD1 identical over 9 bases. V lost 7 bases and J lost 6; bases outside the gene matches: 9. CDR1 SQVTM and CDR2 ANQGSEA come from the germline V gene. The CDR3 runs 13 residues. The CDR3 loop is CSAAGTGQDGYTF. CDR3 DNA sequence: TGCAGCGCAGCCGGGACAGGGCAGGATGGCTACACCTTC.

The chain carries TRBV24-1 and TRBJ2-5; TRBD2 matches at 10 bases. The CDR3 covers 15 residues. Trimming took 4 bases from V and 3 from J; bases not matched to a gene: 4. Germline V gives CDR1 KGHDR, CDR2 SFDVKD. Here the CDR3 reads CATSDPLAGKETQYF. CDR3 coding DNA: TGTGCCACCAGTGACCCACTAGCGGGAAAAGAGACCCAGTACTTC.

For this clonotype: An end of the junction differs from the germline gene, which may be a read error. CDR3 in amino acids: CASSSRQDRGWGDHDF. In DNA, the CDR3 is TGTGCCAGCAGCTCTCGACAGGACAGGGGTTGGGGGGACCATGATTTT. The chain carries TRBV7-9 and TRBJ1-3, with 9 positions matching TRBD1. Germline V gene lookup returns CDR1 SEHNR and CDR2 FQNEAQ (reference sequence). The CDR3 has 16 residues.

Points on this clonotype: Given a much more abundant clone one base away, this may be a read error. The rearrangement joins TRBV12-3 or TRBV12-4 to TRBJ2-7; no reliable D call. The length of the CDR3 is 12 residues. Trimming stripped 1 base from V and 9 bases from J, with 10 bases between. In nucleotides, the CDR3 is TGTGCCAGCAGTTTAGGCAGCTTGGCGCAGTACTTC. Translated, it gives CASSLGSLAQYF.

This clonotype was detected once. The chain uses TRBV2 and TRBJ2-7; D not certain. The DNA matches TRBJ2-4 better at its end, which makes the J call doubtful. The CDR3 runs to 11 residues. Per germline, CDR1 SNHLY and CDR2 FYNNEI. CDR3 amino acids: CASSAENIQYF. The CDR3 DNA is TGTGCCAGCAGTGCAGAGAACATTCAGTACTTC.

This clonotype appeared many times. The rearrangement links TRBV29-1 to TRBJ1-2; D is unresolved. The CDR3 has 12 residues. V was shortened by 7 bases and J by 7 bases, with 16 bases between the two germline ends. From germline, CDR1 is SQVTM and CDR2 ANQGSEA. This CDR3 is CSAAEGDGGYTF. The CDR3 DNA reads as TGCAGCGCCGCCGAGGGAGATGGTGGCTACACCTTC.